Presented here are 21 T cell receptor beta chains from one specimen sequenced in a study of T cell changes during pregnancy in multiple sclerosis. Here immunoSEQ multiplex PCR was the method, and the copy in TCRdb shows in-frame clones only, minus some. The data contain under 110,000 clones, about 90% of them singletons. Specimen: peripheral blood, collected before pregnancy. The receptors come from a female donor with multiple sclerosis, enrolled in a pregnancy study.

The rearrangement links TRBV18 to TRBJ2-3; D is possibly TRBD2 (5 bases). CDR1 is KGHSH and CDR2 is LQKENI in the germline V gene. V lost 4 bases, J lost 4 bases, and 21 bases lay in between. This CDR3 spans 17 amino acids. The CDR3 protein is CASSLPSRRITPDTQYF. The CDR3 bases are TGTGCCAGCTCACTACCATCCCGGAGGATCACCCCAGATACGCAGTATTTT.

The rearrangement uses TRBV7-3 and TRBJ1-6; D gene ambiguous. The CDR3 sequence is 14 residues long. V was clipped by 2 bases and J by 7 bases, with 9 bases between them. The germline CDR1 and CDR2 sequences are SGHTA and FQGTGA. CDR3 region: CASSLPGRNSPLHF. The CDR3 DNA reads as TGTGCCAGCAGCTTACCAGGCAGGAATTCACCCCTCCACTTT.

V is TRBV6-1 and J is TRBJ1-1; D remains unclear. There are 12 residues in the CDR3. V was pared by 7 bases and J by 2 bases, with 8 bases between. Germline V gene lookup returns CDR1 MNHNS and CDR2 SASEGT. The CDR3, as DNA: TGTGCCAGCAACGGAGAAAACACTGAAGCTTTCTTT. Amino acids: CASNGENTEAFF.

This chain joins TRBV7-8 and TRBJ2-5, with a possible D match to TRBD2 (6 bases). Between the trimmed V and J ends, which lost 5 bases and 5 bases, there was a span of 18 bases. The germline gives CDR1 SGHVS, CDR2 FQNEAQ. CDR3 length: 15 residues. DNA for the CDR3: TGTGCCAGCAGCCAGGGTAGCGGCCGGGAGGAGACCCAGTACTTC. Translation gives CASSQGSGREETQYF.

This chain links TRBV6-5 with TRBJ1-2, with TRBD1 matching over 7 bases. Trimming removed 6 bases from V and 3 bases from J; junction bases left unmatched: 4. Germline values: CDR1 MNHEY, CDR2 SVGAGI. The CDR3 extends over 13 amino acids. The CDR3 protein is CASSYTGDYGYTF. DNA of the CDR3: TGTGCCAGCAGCTACACAGGGGACTATGGCTACACCTTC.

V and J are TRBV29-1 and TRBJ2-3; 10 bases are a match to TRBD2. V trimming: 6 bases; J trimming: 2 bases; junction bases outside the gene matches: 5. This CDR3 comprises 14 residues. Germline loops: CDR1 SQVTM, CDR2 ANQGSEA. This chain's CDR3 is CSVGTSEVTDTQYF. CDR3 nucleotide sequence: TGCAGCGTCGGGACTAGCGAAGTCACAGATACGCAGTATTTT.

The chain has TRBV10-3 and TRBJ2-2, with TRBD1 matching 7 bases. This CDR3 region has 15 residues. Germline V CDR1 and CDR2: ENHRY, SYGVKD. Trimming removed 3 bases from V and 1 base from J; junction bases left unmatched: 2. DNA of the CDR3: TGTGCCATCAGTGAAGGGGACAGGAACACCGGGGAGCTGTTTTTT. Residues: CAISEGDRNTGELFF.

The chain recombines TRBV5-7 with TRBJ1-6; 10 positions agree with TRBD1. TRBV5-7 is known as an ORF, though its function is uncertain. The CDR3 totals 17 residues. V shed 5 bases and J 6 bases; nucleotides not matched to a gene: 11. The CDR3 DNA follows: TGTGCCAGCAGACTGGGACAGGGGCGAACTATTAATTCACCCCTCCACTTT. It encodes CASRLGQGRTINSPLHF.

In its sample, this clone was seen once. The chain employs TRBV19 and TRBJ1-1; 9 nucleotides agree with TRBD1. Germline V gene lookup returns CDR1 LNHDA and CDR2 SQIVND (reference sequence). This CDR3 is built from 14 residues. The trim removed 3 bases at V and 1 base at J, leaving 0 bases unmatched. The CDR3, as DNA: TGTGCCAGTAGTATGACAGGGGGGAACACTGAAGCTTTCTTT. Its protein product is CASSMTGGNTEAFF.

This chain connects TRBV5-4 to TRBJ2-7, with a possible D match to TRBD2 (6 bases). There are 16 residues in the CDR3. Per germline, CDR1 SGHNT and CDR2 YYREEE (reference sequence). V shed 3 bases and J shed 2 bases, with 18 bases lying between them. CDR3 sequence reads: CASSSGRWGETYEQYF. CDR3 in DNA: TGTGCCAGCAGCTCCGGTCGGTGGGGGGAAACCTACGAGCAGTACTTC.

The J gene is TRBJ2-1, the V gene TRBV19; TRBD2 matches 9 bases. V gave up 4 bases and J gave up 8 bases; unmatched junction bases: 9. Per germline, CDR1 LNHDA and CDR2 SQIVND (reference sequence). The CDR3 totals 15 residues. This chain's CDR3 is CASSTQRGVPDEQFF. The CDR3 nucleotides read TGTGCCAGTAGTACCCAGCGGGGGGTCCCCGATGAGCAGTTCTTC. The entire variable domain, with the rest obtained from reference TRBV19 and TRBJ2-1, is as follows: DGGITQSPKYLFRKEGQNVTLSCEQNLNHDAMYWYRQDPGQGLRLIYYSQIVNDFQKGDIAEGYSVSREKKESFPLTVTSAQKNPTAFYLCASSTQRGVPDEQFFGPGTRLTVL.

V and J are TRBV28 and TRBJ2-3; D is unclear. The CDR3 extends over 15 amino acids. Germline assignment: CDR1 MDHEN and CDR2 SYDVKM. Trimming cost V 8 bases and J 0 bases, with 15 bases left between them. The CDR3 sequence is CASPPYPTSTDTQYF. The DNA of the CDR3 is TGTGCCAGCCCGCCCTACCCGACTAGCACAGATACGCAGTATTTT.

The chain recombines TRBV7-2 with TRBJ2-2; 7 bases are shared with TRBD1. CDR1 is SGHTA and CDR2 is FQGNSA in the germline V gene. CDR3 length: 15 residues. Trimming at V came to 3 bases and at J to 4 bases, leaving 5 bases not matched to a gene. CDR3 sequence reads: CASSLGQTSTGELFF. The CDR3 DNA reads TGTGCCAGCAGCTTGGGACAGACCAGCACCGGGGAGCTGTTTTTT.

The rearrangement joins TRBV10-3 to TRBJ2-5; TRBD2 might be the D (6 bases). V lost 4 bases and J 5 bases, leaving 17 bases between the germline ends. CDR3 length: 15 residues. Germline V CDR1 and CDR2: ENHRY, SYGVKD. As DNA, the CDR3 is TGTGCCATCAGTGGGGGGTCGGGGGATGAGGAGACCCAGTACTTC. This gives the protein CAISGGSGDEETQYF.

The chain uses TRBV6-5 and TRBJ1-6, with D unresolved. CDR1 and CDR2 (germline): MNHEY, SVGAGI. V lost 0 bases and J 1 base, leaving 7 bases between the germline ends. The CDR3 is made up of 16 amino acids. The CDR3 reads CASSYSAKSYNSPLHF. The CDR3 coding sequence is TGTGCCAGCAGTTACTCGGCCAAATCCTATAATTCACCCCTCCACTTT.

V usage is TRBV9 and J usage is TRBJ1-5; 9 nucleotides line up with TRBD1. Unmatched junction bases numbered 7, after V lost 4 bases and J lost 5 bases. Germline loops: CDR1 SGDLS, CDR2 YYNGEE. This CDR3 is built from 15 residues. CDR3 in DNA: TGTGCCAGCAGCCGAGCGGGACAGGGAGATCAGCCCCAGCATTTT. Amino acid sequence: CASSRAGQGDQPQHF.

Concerning this clone itself: This sample includes further DNA sequences coding for the same CDR3. The CDR3 loop reads CASSFKGQLNTEAFF. CDR3 DNA sequence: TGTGCCAGCAGCTTTAAGGGACAGCTGAACACTGAAGCTTTCTTT. This chain links TRBV11-3 with TRBJ1-1, with TRBD1 matching over 7 bases. Germline trimming cut 3 bases from V and 0 bases from J; bases unmatched to any gene: 4. From germline, CDR1 is SGHNT and CDR2 YENEEA. This CDR3 region has 15 residues.

V and J are TRBV28 and TRBJ2-7; TRBD1 matches at 11 bases. This CDR3 has 16 residues. Germline CDR1 reads MDHEN; CDR2 reads SYDVKM. Trimming cost V 5 bases and J 2 bases; bases outside gene matches: 8. CDR3 in amino acids: CASSPYWGQGAYEQYF. CDR3 in DNA: TGTGCCAGCAGTCCGTATTGGGGACAGGGGGCCTACGAGCAGTACTTC.

The CDR3 loop is CASSPGHDTGELFF. The CDR3, as DNA: TGCGCCAGCAGCCCCGGACACGACACCGGGGAGCTGTTTTTT. The chain has TRBV5-1 and TRBJ2-2; D is perhaps TRBD1 (5 bases). This CDR3 has 14 amino acids. Between the trimmed V and J ends, which lost 4 bases and 3 bases, there was a span of 10 bases. CDR1 and CDR2 from the germline V gene are SGHRS and YFSETQ.

The chain is built from TRBV18 and TRBJ2-3; maybe TRBD1 (5 bases). The CDR3 extends over 14 amino acids. Germline CDR1 is KGHSH and CDR2 is LQKENI. V lost 4 bases to trimming and J lost 4 bases, with 12 bases between them. The CDR3 spells CASSRGQGPDTQYF. The CDR3 DNA reads as TGTGCCAGCTCACGGGGCCAAGGCCCAGATACGCAGTATTTT. The variable domain in full, completed from reference TRBV18 and TRBJ2-3, reads NAGVMQNPRHLVRRRGQEARLRCSPMKGHSHVYWYRQLPEEGLKFMVYLQKENIIDESGMPKERFSAEFPKEGPSILRIQQVVRGDSAAYFCASSRGQGPDTQYFGPGTRLTVL.

The rearrangement links TRBV14 to TRBJ1-1; 7 bases are shared with TRBD1. The ends lost 4 bases at V and 6 bases at J; junction bases unmatched: 2. The CDR3 totals 12 residues. CDR1 SGHDN and CDR2 FVKESK come from the germline V gene. CDR3 DNA sequence: TGTGCCAGCAGCCCAGGGGGGCCTGAAGCTTTCTTT. It translates to CASSPGGPEAFF. Full variable domain (outside the CDR3, taken from reference TRBV14 and TRBJ1-1): EAGVTQFPSHSVIEKGQTVTLRCDPISGHDNLYWYRRVMGKEIKFLLHFVKESKQDESGMPNNRFLAERTGGTYSTLKVQPAELEDSGVYFCASSPGGPEAFFGQGTRLTVV.